Shown below are 21 T cell receptor beta chains from a single sample sequenced in a study of CD8 T cells in Susac syndrome. Reverse transcription used about 0.5 to 1 ug RNA and random hexamers. TCRdb itself ran the immunoSEQ multiplex PCR reads through MiXCR, one entry per CDR3 protein. The sample carries 150,000 to 200,000 distinct CDR3 sequences, roughly 95% recorded once. The sequencing input was CD4+ T cells from PBMCs. The receptor set was obtained from a human donor in good health.

The chain joins TRBV3-1 to TRBJ1-1; 8 bases line up with TRBD1. V dropped 4 bases and J dropped 4; count of bases not matched to a gene: 8. From germline, CDR1 is LGHDT and CDR2 YNNKEL (reference sequence). The CDR3 extends over 15 amino acids. CDR3 sequence: CASSPYGQGFTEAFF. DNA for the CDR3: TGTGCCAGCAGCCCATACGGACAGGGATTCACTGAAGCTTTCTTT.

The chain couples TRBV5-1 to TRBJ2-5, with 9 positions matching TRBD1. The length of the CDR3 is 13 residues. The V gene end was trimmed by 4 bases and the J gene end by 6 bases; junction bases not matched to a gene: 4. The germline V gene has CDR1 SGHRS and CDR2 YFSETQ. CDR3 amino acids: CASSPGQGQTQYF. The CDR3 nucleotides are TGCGCCAGCAGCCCGGGACAGGGTCAGACCCAGTACTTC.

Only one count was recorded for this clonotype. This chain uses TRBV19 with TRBJ2-7; 11 bases are a match to TRBD2. The CDR3 covers 14 residues. The germline V gene has CDR1 LNHDA and CDR2 SQIVND (reference sequence). The ends lost 5 bases at V and 2 bases at J; junction bases unmatched: 2. The CDR3 DNA reads as TGTGCCAGTAGTCAACTAGCGGGGGCCTACGAGCAGTACTTC. It translates to CASSQLAGAYEQYF.

This CDR3 is CASRLDSNSNQPQHF. CDR3 bases: TGTGCCAGCAGGCTTGACAGTAATAGCAATCAGCCCCAGCATTTT. The chain is built from TRBV12-3 or TRBV12-4 and TRBJ1-5; possible D gene TRBD1, 5 bases. The CDR3 is 15 residues long. The V and J ends lost 6 bases and 0 bases respectively, with 12 bases between them.

This clonotype was counted once. J is TRBJ2-7 and V is TRBV5-1; D possibly corresponds to TRBD1 (5 bases). V lost 0 bases, J lost 5 bases, and 9 bases lay in between. This CDR3 region has 13 residues. Germline values: CDR1 SGHRS, CDR2 YFSETQ. The CDR3 coding sequence is TGCGCCAGCAGCTTGGCAGGGTTGGACGAGCAGTACTTC. Translating gives CASSLAGLDEQYF.

The V call is TRBV18, the J call TRBJ1-1; D is possibly TRBD1 (6 bases). V was cut by 8 bases and J by 1 base, with 17 bases left in between. Germline V gives CDR1 KGHSH, CDR2 LQKENI. This CDR3 spans 15 amino acids. CDR3 in DNA: TGTGCCAGCCTACAGGGAGCGTGGCAGAACACTGAAGCTTTCTTT. This encodes CASLQGAWQNTEAFF.

The rearrangement uses TRBV12-3 or TRBV12-4 and TRBJ1-2, with a possible D match to TRBD1 (5 bases). This CDR3 contains 14 residues. V was shortened by 7 bases and J by 0 bases, with 12 bases between the two germline ends. CDR3 sequence: CASTAGNSNYGYTF. CDR3 in DNA: TGTGCCAGCACGGCAGGGAACTCTAACTATGGCTACACCTTC.

The chain employs TRBV7-8 and TRBJ2-5; 9 bases match TRBD1. CDR1 and CDR2 (germline): SGHVS, FQNEAQ. The CDR3 spans 14 residues. The ends lost 8 bases at V and 4 bases at J; junction bases unmatched: 8. The CDR3 here is CASHPTGGVETQYF. The CDR3 DNA reads as TGTGCCAGCCACCCGACAGGGGGTGTAGAGACCCAGTACTTC.

The rearrangement uses TRBV19 and TRBJ1-5, with TRBD1 matching 8 bases. The CDR3 has 12 residues. Germline values: CDR1 LNHDA, CDR2 SQIVND (reference sequence). Unmatched junction bases numbered 5, after V lost 9 bases and J lost 7 bases. This chain's CDR3 is CASDRGGQPQHF. CDR3 sequence (DNA): TGTGCCAGCGACAGGGGTGGGCAGCCCCAGCATTTT.

The chain has TRBV20-1 and TRBJ1-3; D is ambiguous. The germline V and J ends were trimmed by 1 base and 2 bases, with 9 bases remaining between them. The germline gives CDR1 DFQATT, CDR2 SNEGSKA (reference sequence). The CDR3 runs to 14 residues. CDR3 DNA: TGCAGTGCTAGAGTGGACGGTACTGGAAACACCATATATTTT. Translating gives CSARVDGTGNTIYF.

The chain is built from TRBV6-2 or TRBV6-3 and TRBJ1-2; D is unresolved. V was cut by 4 bases and J by 2 bases, with 5 bases left in between. Germline V CDR1 and CDR2: MNHEY, SVGEGT. The CDR3 totals 12 residues. CDR3 bases: TGTGCCAGCAGTTGGTCGAACTATGGCTACACCTTC. Amino acid sequence: CASSWSNYGYTF.

The CDR3 nucleotides are TGTGCCAGCCAGTCGCAGGGAGAAGTAGCCGGGGCCAACGTCCTGACTTTC. This codes for CASQSQGEVAGANVLTF. The rearrangement joins TRBV18 to TRBJ2-6; D may match TRBD1 or TRBD2 (5 bases each). Germline V gene data show CDR1 as KGHSH and CDR2 as LQKENI. This CDR3 is 17 amino acids long. The V end was cut by 8 bases, the J end by 4 bases, with 21 bases between. Together with reference TRBV18 and TRBJ2-6, the CDR3 gives the full variable domain: NAGVMQNPRHLVRRRGQEARLRCSPMKGHSHVYWYRQLPEEGLKFMVYLQKENIIDESGMPKERFSAEFPKEGPSILRIQQVVRGDSAAYFCASQSQGEVAGANVLTFGAGSRLTVL.

The chain employs TRBV5-1 and TRBJ2-1; D is possibly TRBD1 (5 bases). The CDR3 is 13 residues long. Germline CDR1 reads SGHRS; CDR2 reads YFSETQ. The V end lost 0 bases, the J end lost 8 bases, and 9 bases lay between the germline ends. The CDR3 nucleotides are TGCGCCAGCAGCTTGGGACAGCAAGATGAGCAGTTCTTC. It is translated as CASSLGQQDEQFF.

The chain employs TRBV29-1 and TRBJ2-5; no definite D call. Germline V lookup: CDR1 SQVTM, CDR2 ANQGSEA. Trimming pared 8 bases from V and 3 bases from J, leaving 7 bases between. The CDR3 spans 10 residues. This chain's CDR3 is CSFWKETQYF. The CDR3 region has the DNA TGCAGCTTCTGGAAAGAGACCCAGTACTTC. Together with reference TRBV29-1 and TRBJ2-5, the CDR3 gives the full variable domain: SAVISQKPSRDICQRGTSLTIQCQVDSQVTMMFWYRQQPGQSLTLIATANQGSEATYESGFVIDKFPISRPNLTFSTLTVSNMSPEDSSIYLCSFWKETQYFGPGTRLLVL.

The rearrangement uses TRBV14 and TRBJ2-3; D gene ambiguous. The germline gives CDR1 SGHDN, CDR2 FVKESK. CDR3 length: 12 residues. The V end lost 0 bases, the J end lost 5 bases, and 3 bases lay between the germline ends. The CDR3 here is CASSQERDTQYF. CDR3 DNA sequence: TGTGCCAGCAGCCAAGAGCGAGATACGCAGTATTTT.

The CDR3 sequence: CASSQRGPNQPQHF. The CDR3, as DNA: TGTGCCAGCAGCCAAAGAGGGCCTAATCAGCCCCAGCATTTT. The V gene is TRBV3-1, the J gene TRBJ1-5, with unresolved D. The CDR3 runs 14 residues. Germline CDR1 and CDR2: LGHDT and YNNKEL (reference sequence). V was cut by 2 bases and J by 4 bases, with 9 bases left in between. The full variable domain, its missing parts supplied by reference TRBV3-1 and TRBJ1-5, is DTAVSQTPKYLVTQMGNDKSIKCEQNLGHDTMYWYKQDSKKFLKIMFSYNNKELIINETVPNRFSPKSPDKAHLNLHINSLELGDSAVYFCASSQRGPNQPQHFGDGTRLSIL.

In its sample, this clonotype was seen a few times. V is TRBV4-1 and J is TRBJ2-5; 7 nucleotides match TRBD2. Germline values: CDR1 MGHRA, CDR2 YSYEKL. V lost 4 bases to trimming and J lost 4 bases; unmatched junction nucleotides: 3. This CDR3 has 13 residues. CDR3 DNA: TGCGCCAGCAGCCTTAGCGGGTCAGAGACCCAGTACTTC. This translates into CASSLSGSETQYF.

The V gene is TRBV6-1, the J gene TRBJ1-2; D gene unclear. V lost 1 base and J lost 5, with 11 bases in between. The CDR3 covers 14 residues. Germline assignment: CDR1 MNHNS and CDR2 SASEGT. The CDR3 spells CASSEEVWLYGYTF. CDR3 bases: TGTGCCAGCAGTGAAGAAGTTTGGCTTTATGGCTACACCTTC.

The chain joins TRBV29-1 to TRBJ1-2, with TRBD1 matching 9 bases. V lost 3 bases, J lost 14 bases, and 10 bases stayed unmatched. The germline gives CDR1 SQVTM, CDR2 ANQGSEA. The CDR3 length is 12 residues. CDR3 coding DNA: TGCAGCGTTGATCGAACAGGGGGCTCGAAGACCTTC. Residues: CSVDRTGGSKTF.

The chain uses TRBV6-6 and TRBJ2-7, with D unclear. Germline lookup yields CDR1 MNHNY and CDR2 SVGAGI (reference sequence). This CDR3 contains 15 residues. Trimming pared 0 bases from V and 0 bases from J, leaving 9 bases between. The chain's CDR3 is CASSYSATVSYEQYF. Written as DNA, the CDR3 is TGTGCCAGCAGTTACTCGGCGACGGTCTCCTACGAGCAGTACTTC.

The chain carries TRBV19 and TRBJ1-2, with TRBD1 as a possible D gene (5 bases). Trimming cost V 3 bases and J 1 base, with 12 bases left between them. Per germline, CDR1 LNHDA and CDR2 SQIVND (reference sequence). The CDR3 runs to 15 residues. DNA for the CDR3: TGTGCCAGTAGTATGTGGGGGAGATTTAACTATGGCTACACCTTC. Its protein product is CASSMWGRFNYGYTF.